The 2 T cell receptor beta chains listed next were all sequenced from one sample in a study of vaccination and CD4 T cells after COVID-19. Treatment defined: approximately 9-day PBMC culture with coronavirus spike peptide pools or control peptides (ViraFEST assay). Investigators obtained the unexposed donor's CD4+ T cells before the COVID-19 pandemic (2011-2018). Cultured CD4+ T-cell DNA underwent Oncomine TCR Beta short-read sequencing. TCRdb used MiXCR to reprocess the PCR reads, holding one entry per CDR3 protein. The sample carries under 6,500 distinct CDR3 sequences, roughly 27% recorded once. No antigen has been identified for these receptors. Sequencing was done on a sample of CD4+ T cells from blood, cultured in vitro. The receptors were sampled from a human donor in good health.

In its sample, this clonotype is medium-sized. This chain links TRBV20-1 with TRBJ1-2; D is uncertain. Trimming left V 1 base short and J 7 bases short, with 7 bases between. From germline, CDR1 is DFQATT and CDR2 SNEGSKA (reference sequence). The CDR3 length is 11 residues. The DNA for the CDR3 is TGCAGTGCTAGAGTCAGCATTGGCTACACCTTC. It codes for CSARVSIGYTF.

A few counts support this clonotype. V gene TRBV5-1 combines with J gene TRBJ1-1; D remains ambiguous. Looked up from germline, CDR1 is SGHRS and CDR2 is YFSETQ. This CDR3 comprises 13 residues. V was trimmed by 4 bases and J by 2 bases, leaving 9 bases between them. CDR3 region: CASSTGINTEAFF. Written as DNA, the CDR3 is TGCGCCAGCAGCACCGGGATAAACACTGAAGCTTTCTTT.